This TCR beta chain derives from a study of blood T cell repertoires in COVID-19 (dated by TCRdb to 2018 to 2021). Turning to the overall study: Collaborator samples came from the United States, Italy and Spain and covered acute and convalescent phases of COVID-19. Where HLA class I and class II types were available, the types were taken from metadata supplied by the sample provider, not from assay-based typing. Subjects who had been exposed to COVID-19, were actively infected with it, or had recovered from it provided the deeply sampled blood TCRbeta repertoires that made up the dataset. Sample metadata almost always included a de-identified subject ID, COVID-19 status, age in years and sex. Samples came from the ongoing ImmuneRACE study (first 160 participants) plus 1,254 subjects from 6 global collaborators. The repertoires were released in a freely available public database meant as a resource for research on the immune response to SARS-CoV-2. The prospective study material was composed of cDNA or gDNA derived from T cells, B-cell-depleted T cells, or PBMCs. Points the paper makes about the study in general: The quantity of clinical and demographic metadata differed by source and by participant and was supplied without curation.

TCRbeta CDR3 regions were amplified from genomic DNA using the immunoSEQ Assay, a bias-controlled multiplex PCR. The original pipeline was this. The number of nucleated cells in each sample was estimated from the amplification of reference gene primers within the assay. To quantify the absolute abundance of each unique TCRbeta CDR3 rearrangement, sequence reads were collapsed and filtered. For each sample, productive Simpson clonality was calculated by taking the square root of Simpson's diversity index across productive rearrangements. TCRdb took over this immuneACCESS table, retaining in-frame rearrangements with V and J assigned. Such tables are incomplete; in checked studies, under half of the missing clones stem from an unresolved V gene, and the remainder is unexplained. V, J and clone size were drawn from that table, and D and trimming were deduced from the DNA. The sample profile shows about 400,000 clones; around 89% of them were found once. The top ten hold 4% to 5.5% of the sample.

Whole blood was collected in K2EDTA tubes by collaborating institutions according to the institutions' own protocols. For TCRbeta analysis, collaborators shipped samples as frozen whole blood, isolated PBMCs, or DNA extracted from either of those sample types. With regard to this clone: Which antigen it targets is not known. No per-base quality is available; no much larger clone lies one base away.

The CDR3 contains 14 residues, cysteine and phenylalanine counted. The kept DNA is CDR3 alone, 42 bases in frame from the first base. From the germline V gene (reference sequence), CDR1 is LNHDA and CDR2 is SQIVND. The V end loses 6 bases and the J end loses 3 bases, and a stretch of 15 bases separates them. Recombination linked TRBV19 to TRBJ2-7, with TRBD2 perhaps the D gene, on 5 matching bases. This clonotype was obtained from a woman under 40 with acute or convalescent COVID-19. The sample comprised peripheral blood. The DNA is TGTGCCAGTAGCCGAAGAGCGGATCACTACGAGCAGTACTTC. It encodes CASSRRADHYEQYF.